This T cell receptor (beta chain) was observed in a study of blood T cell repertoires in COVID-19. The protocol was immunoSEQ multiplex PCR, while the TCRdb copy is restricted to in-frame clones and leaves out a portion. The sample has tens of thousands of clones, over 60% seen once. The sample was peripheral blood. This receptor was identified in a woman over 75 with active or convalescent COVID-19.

CDR3: CASSQVRDRIFF. CDR3 nucleotide sequence: TGTGCCAGCAGCCAAGTAAGAGACAGGATTTTCTTT. The V call is TRBV16, the J call TRBJ1-1, with D perhaps TRBD1 (6 bases). The ends were cut back, 2 bases at V and 13 bases at J, with 14 bases in the middle. This CDR3 region has 12 residues. Germline V gene lookup returns CDR1 KGHSY and CDR2 FQNENV. Based on the CDR3 plus reference TRBV16 and TRBJ1-1, the full variable domain is GEEVAQTPKHLVRGEGQKAKLYCAPIKGHSYVFWYQQVLKNEFKFLISFQNENVFDETGMPKERFSAKCLPNSPCSLEIQATKLEDSAVYFCASSQVRDRIFFGQGTRLTVV.